This entry is about one T cell receptor beta chain. Its target is unknown. An end of the junction does not agree with germline; a read error may underlie this. Amplified TCR beta CDR3 regions derived from RNA transcripts. A set of HTBI primers served as the primers for a first-round RT-PCR of the TCR CDR3. TCRdb processed the multiplex PCR reads anew with MiXCR; each CDR3 protein has one entry. The repertoire consists of fewer than 750,000 distinct CDR3 sequences, with 40% to 55% occurring once and the leading ten covering approximately 8.4%. The source of the sample is a study of T cells in Graves' hyperthyroidism and ophthalmopathy. Notes on the study in general: Among clonotypes expanded in thyroid above 0.001, most were also found in blood. In validation, the model predicted ophthalmopathy. These predictions came a median about 6 months before onset.

From germline, CDR1 is DFQATT and CDR2 SNEGSKA (reference sequence). The CDR3 spans 17 residues. Pregnant or lactating patients were excluded, as were those with uncontrolled infection or other autoimmune disease. Clinicians diagnosed patients from clinical symptoms, serum thyroxine and TRAb, thyroid ultrasound and orbital computed tomography. V usage is TRBV20-1 and J usage is TRBJ2-2; 7 bases agree with TRBD2. This clonotype was obtained from a woman under 30 with Graves' hyperthyroidism. Sequenced sample: peripheral blood or thyroid tissue (not recorded which). CDR3 sequence (DNA): TGCAGTGCTAGAGATGGAGCGGCGGGAGCGTACTACAATGAGCAGTTTTTT. This encodes CSARDGAAGAYYNEQFF.